Below are 25 T cell receptor beta chains sequenced from a single sample in a study of T cell responses to AZD1222 COVID-19 vaccine. The repertoire was sequenced with immunoSEQ multiplex PCR; TCRdb's copy has only in-frame clones and lacks some. This sample yields around 100,000 clones, of which about 92% are seen a single time; roughly 1.1% belongs to the top ten. Sequenced here: peripheral blood, sampled on day 0 of AZD1222 vaccination. The receptors stem from an adult in good health.

In its sample, this clone was seen a few times. The rearrangement joins TRBV29-1 to TRBJ1-4; D is unclear. The CDR3 has 12 residues. Germline values: CDR1 SQVTM, CDR2 ANQGSEA. The V end lost 5 bases, the J end lost 1 base, and 5 bases lay between the germline ends. The CDR3 DNA reads TGCAGCGTTACTGTAACTAATGAAAAACTGTTTTTT. Its protein product is CSVTVTNEKLFF.

The CDR3 loop is CASSLGRTGGLNGYTF. CDR3 coding DNA: TGTGCCAGCTCACTCGGGAGGACAGGGGGCTTGAATGGCTACACCTTC. J is TRBJ1-2 and V is TRBV18; 11 bases match TRBD1. Per the germline V gene, CDR1 is KGHSH and CDR2 is LQKENI. J lost 6 bases, V lost 4 bases, and 10 bases had no gene match. The CDR3 length is 16 residues.

The chain joins TRBV11-1 to TRBJ2-5; 12 bases line up with TRBD1. After removal of 5 bases from V and 7 bases from J, the junction contained 8 bases not matched to a gene. This CDR3 comprises 15 residues. In germline, CDR1 is SGHAT, CDR2 FQDESV (reference sequence). The CDR3 nucleotides read TGTGCCAGCAGCCACGGGACAGGGGGCCTTGGGACCCAGTACTTC. It encodes CASSHGTGGLGTQYF.

The chain uses TRBV27 and TRBJ1-6, with 11 nucleotides matching TRBD1. CDR3 length: 16 amino acids. Per germline, CDR1 MNHEY and CDR2 SMNVEV (reference sequence). V was pared by 10 bases and J by 11 bases, with 16 bases of the junction left unmatched. CDR3 sequence reads: CATRWTGGLILAPLHF. The CDR3 nucleotides are TGTGCCACCCGCTGGACAGGGGGCCTCATTCTGGCACCCCTCCACTTT.

The chain uses TRBV6-2 or TRBV6-3 and TRBJ2-5, with TRBD1 matching over 10 bases. The germline gives CDR1 MNHEY, CDR2 SVGEGT. Trimming removed 6 bases from V and 6 bases from J; junction bases left unmatched: 10. This CDR3 is 15 amino acids long. The CDR3 protein is CASSQWTGGEKTQYF. The CDR3 DNA follows: TGTGCCAGCAGCCAATGGACAGGGGGGGAGAAGACCCAGTACTTC.

The rearrangement uses TRBV5-1 and TRBJ1-2; D might be TRBD1 (6 bases). The CDR3 sequence is 13 residues long. Trimming took off 4 bases at V and 2 bases at J, with 9 bases between the two ends. Germline loops: CDR1 SGHRS, CDR2 YFSETQ. DNA of the CDR3: TGCGCCAGCAGCCCGGACAGCAACTATGGCTACACCTTC. It encodes CASSPDSNYGYTF. The entire variable domain, with the rest obtained from reference TRBV5-1 and TRBJ1-2, is as follows: KAGVTQTPRYLIKTRGQQVTLSCSPISGHRSVSWYQQTPGQGLQFLFEYFSETQRNKGNFPGRFSGRQFSNSRSEMNVSTLELGDSALYLCASSPDSNYGYTFGSGTRLTVV.

V is TRBV7-9 and J is TRBJ1-1; unclear D gene. The CDR3 contains 14 residues. The germline V gene has CDR1 SEHNR and CDR2 FQNEAQ (reference sequence). V was pared by 1 base and J by 4 bases, with 10 bases between. CDR3 loop: CASSLDGSSTEAFF. The CDR3, as DNA: TGTGCCAGCAGCTTAGACGGCAGTAGCACTGAAGCTTTCTTT.

This chain links TRBV14 with TRBJ1-6; D possibly corresponds to TRBD1 (5 bases). V was clipped by 1 base and J by 7 bases, with 11 bases between them. This CDR3 has 15 amino acids. Germline V gene sequence: CDR1 SGHDN, CDR2 FVKESK. In DNA form, the CDR3 reads TGTGCCAGCAGCCAAGTTGGGGCGGAGAATTCACCCCTCCACTTT. It translates to CASSQVGAENSPLHF.

This chain uses TRBV4-1 with TRBJ2-2, with 10 positions matching TRBD1. Trimming removed 6 bases from V and 10 bases from J; junction bases left unmatched: 11. This CDR3 comprises 15 residues. CDR1 MGHRA and CDR2 YSYEKL come from the germline V gene. CDR3 residues: CASRPTDRGPEELFF. CDR3 in DNA: TGCGCCAGCAGACCTACAGACAGGGGGCCGGAGGAGCTGTTTTTT.

V and J are TRBV2 and TRBJ2-7; D is ambiguous. CDR3 length equals 13 residues. CDR1 SNHLY and CDR2 FYNNEI come from the germline V gene. Trimming left V 4 bases short and J 3 bases short, with 10 bases between. The CDR3 protein is CASSGPPVYEQYF. CDR3 sequence (DNA): TGTGCCAGCAGTGGCCCCCCCGTCTACGAGCAGTACTTC.

The chain joins TRBV2 to TRBJ2-5; D might be TRBD2 (6 bases). Germline V gene sequence: CDR1 SNHLY, CDR2 FYNNEI. The V and J ends lost 0 bases and 2 bases respectively, with 19 bases between them. The length of the CDR3 is 18 residues. The CDR3 here is CASSEALRRAGKQETQYF. The CDR3 DNA reads as TGTGCCAGCAGTGAAGCGCTTCGGAGGGCAGGAAAGCAAGAGACCCAGTACTTC.

This chain uses TRBV18 with TRBJ1-5; tentative D call: TRBD1 (6 bases). The CDR3 contains 17 residues. Germline CDR1 is KGHSH and CDR2 is LQKENI. The V gene lost 3 bases and the J gene lost 1 base, with 16 bases spanning the gap. Written as DNA, the CDR3 is TGTGCCAGCTCACCTTCTACGGGGGGCGTGAGCAATCAGCCCCAGCATTTT. Translated, it gives CASSPSTGGVSNQPQHF. Full variable domain (missing parts from reference TRBV18 and TRBJ1-5): NAGVMQNPRHLVRRRGQEARLRCSPMKGHSHVYWYRQLPEEGLKFMVYLQKENIIDESGMPKERFSAEFPKEGPSILRIQQVVRGDSAAYFCASSPSTGGVSNQPQHFGDGTRLSIL.

This clone showed up just once. The chain links TRBV29-1 to TRBJ2-2, with unresolved D. Trimming cost V 7 bases and J 6 bases, with 15 bases left between them. Germline lookup yields CDR1 SQVTM and CDR2 ANQGSEA. There are 13 residues in the CDR3. Here the CDR3 reads CSASLGLAGELFF. The CDR3 region has the DNA TGCAGCGCTTCCCTGGGTCTGGCCGGGGAGCTGTTTTTT.

In nucleotides, the CDR3 is TGTGCCAGCAGCCCCCCGAATAGCGGGAGTACCTACGAGCAGTACTTC. Translated, it gives CASSPPNSGSTYEQYF. J is TRBJ2-7 and V is TRBV9; 9 nucleotides align to TRBD2. CDR1 is SGDLS and CDR2 is YYNGEE in the germline V gene. V was clipped by 4 bases and J by 2 bases; unmatched bases: 10. The CDR3 is made up of 16 amino acids.

This chain's CDR3 is CAWSSHRAPSETQYF. CDR3 DNA: TGTGCCTGGAGCTCGCACCGGGCCCCATCAGAGACCCAGTACTTC. V and J are TRBV30 and TRBJ2-5; the D is unclear. V shed 3 bases and J shed 4 bases, with 18 bases lying between them. CDR3 length: 15 amino acids. The germline V gene encodes CDR1 GTSNPN and CDR2 SVGIG (reference sequence). Drawing the rest from reference TRBV30 and TRBJ2-5, the complete variable domain is SQTIHQWPATLVQPVGSPLSLECTVEGTSNPNLYWYRQAAGRGLQLLFYSVGIGQISSEVPQNLSASRPQDRQFILSSKKLLLSDSGFYLCAWSSHRAPSETQYFGPGTRLLVL.

This rearrangement joins TRBV7-9 to TRBJ2-7, with no clear D. CDR3 length equals 13 residues. The germline V gene has CDR1 SEHNR and CDR2 FQNEAQ (reference sequence). With 6 bases removed from V and 3 bases from J, the gap between germline ends came to 12 bases. CDR3 region: CASRGDHHYEQYF. In nucleotides, the CDR3 is TGTGCCAGCAGGGGCGACCATCACTACGAGCAGTACTTC.

The chain combines TRBV6-1 with TRBJ1-2; possibly TRBD1 for D (6 bases). This CDR3 contains 14 residues. With 3 bases removed from V and 2 bases from J, the gap between germline ends came to 10 bases. The germline V gene has CDR1 MNHNS and CDR2 SASEGT. The CDR3 loop reads CASSEEQGNYGYTF. The DNA for the CDR3 is TGTGCCAGCAGTGAGGAACAGGGAAACTATGGCTACACCTTC.

The gene calls are TRBV11-2 and TRBJ2-7, with TRBD2 identical over 11 bases. The CDR3 totals 15 residues. Trimming took 4 bases from V and 2 from J; bases not matched to a gene: 4. CDR1 and CDR2 (germline): SGHAT, FQNNGV. The CDR3 region has the DNA TGTGCCAGCAGCTCCGGGACTAGCGGCACCTACGAGCAGTACTTC. This sequence encodes CASSSGTSGTYEQYF.

The CDR3 loop is CASSPSLADEQFF. CDR3 nucleotides: TGTGCCAGCTCACCCTCCTTAGCGGATGAGCAGTTCTTC. The chain links TRBV18 to TRBJ2-1; maybe TRBD2 (6 bases). CDR1 is KGHSH, CDR2 LQKENI, per germline. The CDR3 length is 13 residues. Trimming removed 3 bases at V and 8 bases at J, with 11 bases between.

V is TRBV18 and J is TRBJ1-5; 11 nucleotides match TRBD1. The ends lost 4 bases at V and 6 bases at J; junction bases unmatched: 5. CDR1 is KGHSH and CDR2 is LQKENI in the germline V gene. This CDR3 contains 15 residues. The chain's CDR3 is CASSLGQGAGQPQHF. As DNA, the CDR3 is TGTGCCAGCTCACTTGGACAGGGGGCGGGTCAGCCCCAGCATTTT.

This clone was counted once. This chain joins TRBV6-5 and TRBJ1-4, with D tentatively TRBD1 (5 bases). Germline-derived CDR1 and CDR2 are MNHEY and SVGAGI. Trimming took 0 bases from V and 7 from J, leaving 12 bases between them. The CDR3 contains 15 residues. In DNA form, the CDR3 reads TGTGCCAGCAGTTACTCAGCTGACGGGGCTGAAAAACTGTTTTTT. This encodes CASSYSADGAEKLFF.

The V and J genes are TRBV9 and TRBJ2-7; D is possibly TRBD2 (5 bases). V lost 4 bases and J 0 bases, leaving 17 bases between the germline ends. CDR3 length equals 16 residues. Germline loops: CDR1 SGDLS, CDR2 YYNGEE. The CDR3 loop reads CASSPKGSASSYEQYF. CDR3 bases: TGTGCCAGCAGCCCCAAAGGGAGCGCGAGCTCCTACGAGCAGTACTTC.

CDR3 sequence (DNA): TGTGCCAGCTCACCAGCGGCGTCCCCCCTGGGCAATGAGCAGTTCTTC. Translated, it gives CASSPAASPLGNEQFF. This sequence joins TRBV18 and TRBJ2-1; D gene uncertain. CDR1 is KGHSH, CDR2 LQKENI, per germline. The V and J ends lost 2 bases and 6 bases respectively, with 17 bases between them. The CDR3 runs to 16 residues.

The chain is built from TRBV3-1 (or the pseudogene TRBV3-2) and TRBJ1-5; D gene ambiguous. The germline CDR1 and CDR2 sequences are LGHDT and YNNKEL (reference sequence). The CDR3 extends over 14 amino acids. V shed 6 bases and J shed 2 bases, with 11 bases lying between them. The CDR3 loop is CASSPRGGNQPQHF. The CDR3, as DNA: TGTGCCAGCAGTCCAAGAGGAGGCAATCAGCCCCAGCATTTT.

The V gene is TRBV11-2, the J gene TRBJ2-3; 15 bases agree with TRBD2. Per the germline V gene, CDR1 is SGHAT and CDR2 is FQNNGV. This CDR3 has 14 amino acids. V lost 10 bases and J lost 6; bases outside the gene matches: 5. In DNA form, the CDR3 reads TGTGCCACCCGGACTAGCGGGGGGGTGGATACGCAGTATTTT. Translation gives CATRTSGGVDTQYF.